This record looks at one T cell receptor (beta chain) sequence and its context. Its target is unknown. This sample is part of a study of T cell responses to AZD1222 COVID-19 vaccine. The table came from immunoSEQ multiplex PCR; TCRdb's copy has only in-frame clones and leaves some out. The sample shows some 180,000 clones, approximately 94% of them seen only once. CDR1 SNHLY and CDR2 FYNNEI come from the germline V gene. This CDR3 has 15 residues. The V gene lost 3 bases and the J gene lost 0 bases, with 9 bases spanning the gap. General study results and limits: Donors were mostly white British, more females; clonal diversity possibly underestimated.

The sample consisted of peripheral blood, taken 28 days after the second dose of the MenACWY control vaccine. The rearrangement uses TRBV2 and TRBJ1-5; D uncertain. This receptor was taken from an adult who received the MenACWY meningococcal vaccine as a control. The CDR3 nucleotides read TGTGCCAGCAGTGATGATACCTATAGCAATCAGCCCCAGCATTTT. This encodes CASSDDTYSNQPQHF.